The 3 T cell receptor beta chains given below trace back to one sample, sequenced in a study of blood T cell repertoires in COVID-19. Assay: immunoSEQ multiplex PCR; the TCRdb copy retains only in-frame clones and omits some. The table has 150,000 to 200,000 clones, over 85% seen once. The material sequenced was peripheral blood. Receptors originate from a woman aged 50 to 60 with acute or convalescent COVID-19.

The rearrangement uses TRBV6-1 and TRBJ2-3, with a possible D match to TRBD1 (6 bases). Germline assignment: CDR1 MNHNS and CDR2 SASEGT. The CDR3 sequence is 16 residues long. Between the trimmed V and J ends, which lost 3 bases and 2 bases, there was a span of 15 bases. This CDR3 reads CASSELEDSVTDTQYF. The CDR3 region has the DNA TGTGCCAGCAGTGAGCTTGAGGACAGTGTCACAGATACGCAGTATTTT.

This clone occurred once. This chain links TRBV2 with TRBJ2-3; TRBD2 matches at 7 bases. CDR1 and CDR2 (germline): SNHLY, FYNNEI. The ends lost 6 bases at V and 2 bases at J; junction bases unmatched: 5. This CDR3 comprises 14 residues. The CDR3 protein is CASRPGGTTDTQYF. CDR3 DNA sequence: TGTGCCAGCAGACCGGGAGGAACCACAGATACGCAGTATTTT.

This clone was seen just once. This CDR3 reads CASSLGSGGHEQYF. CDR3 sequence (DNA): TGTGCCAGCAGCTTAGGTAGCGGGGGGCACGAGCAGTACTTC. This chain joins TRBV7-9 and TRBJ2-7; 10 bases align to TRBD2. V shed 1 base, J shed 5 bases, and the junction held 2 bases outside the gene matches. Germline V gives CDR1 SEHNR, CDR2 FQNEAQ (reference sequence). The CDR3 is 14 amino acids.